The rows below give T cell receptor beta chains drawn from one sample of a study of control samples from healthy donors and cancer patients. Clones were sequenced by immunoSEQ multiplex PCR, and TCRdb holds only the in-frame ones, with some missing. The sample yields hundreds of thousands of clones, 82% seen once. Sequencing used PBMCs. Source of these receptors: a woman aged 55-69 years with lung cancer. The CDR3 runs from the conserved cysteine through the conserved F or W. The D gene is left open where the match is weak. Where a row states a size, it is once, few, many or the class of an expanded clone; other rows omit it.

size | D | J | V | CDR3 | DNA
NA | NA | TRBJ2-5 | TRBV20-1 | CSARAWTQYF | TGCAGTGCTCGGGCCTGGACCCAGTACTTC
NA | NA | TRBJ2-1 | TRBV3-1/TRBV3-2 | CASSQGGSLGANEQFF | TGTGCCAGCAGCCAAGGAGGTAGTTTAGGTGCCAATGAGCAGTTCTTC
NA | NA | TRBJ2-1 | TRBV7-2 | CASSLLGGRSRSYNEQFF | TGTGCCAGCAGCTTGCTGGGCGGCCGGAGTCGCTCCTACAATGAGCAGTTCTTC
NA | TRBD2 | TRBJ2-1 | TRBV5-1 | CASSEWTSGMTDNEQFF | TGCGCCAGCAGCGAATGGACTAGCGGCATGACAGACAATGAGCAGTTCTTC
NA | NA | TRBJ1-6 | TRBV27 | CASSPAGTLSRNSPLHF | TGTGCCAGCAGTCCAGCCGGGACACTCTCGAGGAATTCACCCCTCCACTTT
NA | NA | TRBJ2-7 | TRBV7-9 | CASSFSQVREYEQYF | TGTGCCAGCAGCTTTTCACAGGTCCGGGAGTACGAGCAGTACTTC
NA | NA | TRBJ2-5 | TRBV12-3/TRBV12-4 | CASSVTEEETQYF | TGTGCCAGCAGTGTCACAGAGGAGGAGACCCAGTACTTC
NA | NA | TRBJ2-3 | TRBV3-1/TRBV3-2 | CASSQEIRGWSTDTQYF | TGTGCCAGCAGCCAAGAAATCCGGGGGTGGAGCACAGATACGCAGTATTTT
NA | NA | TRBJ2-5 | TRBV5-1 | CASSYGVPRETQYF | TGCGCCAGCAGCTACGGGGTTCCGAGAGAGACCCAGTACTTC
NA | NA | TRBJ1-2 | TRBV15 | CATSRDFRSYGGYTF | TGTGCCACCAGCAGAGATTTTAGGAGCTATGGCGGCTACACCTTC
NA | NA | TRBJ1-2 | TRBV6-4 | CASSDSNRGYGYTF | TGTGCCAGCAGTGACTCGAACCGGGGGTATGGCTACACCTTC
few | NA | TRBJ1-2 | TRBV4-1 | CASTPGFGQHYGYTF | TGCGCCAGCACCCCGGGGTTCGGACAGCACTATGGCTACACCTTC
NA | NA | TRBJ1-3 | TRBV15 | CATSRDPTDGSSGNTIYF | TGTGCCACCAGCAGAGATCCTACCGACGGGAGCTCTGGAAACACCATATATTTT
NA | TRBD2 | TRBJ2-2 | TRBV5-1 | CASSQLATANTGELFF | TGCGCCAGCAGCCAACTAGCGACTGCGAACACCGGGGAGCTGTTTTTT
NA | TRBD2 | TRBJ2-1 | TRBV5-1 | CASSLGLAGGDNEQFF | TGCGCCAGCAGCCTGGGACTAGCGGGAGGGGACAATGAGCAGTTCTTC
NA | NA | TRBJ2-1 | TRBV7-3 | CASSRAPGGEQFF | TGTGCCAGCAGCAGGGCCCCGGGTGGTGAGCAGTTCTTC
NA | TRBD1 | TRBJ1-5 | TRBV6-6 | CASTPQGNQPQHF | TGTGCCAGCACCCCACAGGGGAATCAGCCCCAGCATTTT
few | NA | TRBJ1-6 | TRBV21-1 | CASSKALGARASPLHF | TGTGCCAGCAGCAAAGCCTTAGGGGCACGGGCTTCACCCCTCCACTTT
NA | NA | TRBJ1-1 | TRBV9 | CASSVGGKMNTEAFF | TGTGCCAGCAGCGTCGGCGGAAAAATGAACACTGAAGCTTTCTTT
NA | TRBD1 | TRBJ1-4 | TRBV2 | CASSRDRGLIREKLFF | TGTGCCAGCAGCCGAGACAGGGGACTAATCCGGGAAAAACTGTTTTTT
many | NA | TRBJ1-4 | TRBV4-2 | CASSQMTGLTNEKLFF | TGTGCCAGCAGCCAGATGACAGGTTTGACTAATGAAAAACTGTTTTTT
NA | TRBD1 | TRBJ2-1 | TRBV7-3 | CASSLTFTGGHNEQFF | TGTGCCAGCAGCTTAACGTTTACAGGGGGCCACAATGAGCAGTTCTTC
few | TRBD2 | TRBJ2-3 | TRBV4-2 | CASSQDTSGEDTQYF | TGTGCCAGCAGCCAAGATACTAGCGGGGAGGATACGCAGTATTTT
NA | NA | TRBJ2-2 | TRBV15 | CATGLLRPGELFF | TGTGCCACCGGTCTTCTCAGACCCGGGGAGCTGTTTTTT
NA | NA | TRBJ2-1 | TRBV19 | CASSISGVTYNEQFF | TGTGCCAGTAGTATAAGTGGGGTGACATACAATGAGCAGTTCTTC
NA | TRBD1 | TRBJ2-6 | TRBV11-2 | CASSLGTGGLGANVLTF | TGTGCCAGCAGCTTAGGGACAGGGGGTCTTGGGGCCAACGTCCTGACTTTC
NA | NA | TRBJ2-7 | TRBV18 | CASSPSLYEQYF | TGTGCCAGCTCACCCAGTCTCTACGAGCAGTACTTC
NA | NA | TRBJ1-2 | TRBV18 | CASSPGQINYGYTF | TGTGCCAGCTCACCAGGACAGATTAACTATGGCTACACCTTC
NA | NA | TRBJ1-4 | TRBV12-3/TRBV12-4 | CAVRLATNEKLFF | TGTGCCGTTCGGTTGGCAACTAATGAAAAACTGTTTTTT
many | NA | TRBJ2-2 | TRBV27 | CASSFFRNTGELFF | TGTGCCAGCAGTTTCTTTCGGAACACCGGGGAGCTGTTTTTT
NA | TRBD1 | TRBJ2-2 | TRBV7-8 | CASSPRTGANTGELFF | TGTGCCAGCAGCCCCCGGACAGGCGCGAACACCGGGGAGCTGTTTTTT